Below are 26 T cell receptor beta chains sequenced from a single sample in a study of T cell repertoires in cytomegalovirus infection. TCRdb processed the reads anew with MiXCR; each CDR3 protein has one entry. The sample records 300,000 to 450,000 distinct CDR3 sequences, 15% to 20% being singletons. The specimen was PBMCs. These receptors originate from a human donor in good health (CMV status not recorded). Some clones in this sample may be carry-over from other donors' samples.

This clonotype was recorded at least ten times. The chain recombines TRBV7-6 with TRBJ2-3, with D possibly TRBD2 on 5 matching bases. The germline V and J ends were trimmed by 2 bases and 2 bases, with 8 bases remaining between them. CDR3 length equals 14 residues. Germline values: CDR1 SGHVS, CDR2 FNYEAQ. CDR3: CASSLSGNTDTQYF. The CDR3 nucleotides are TGTGCCAGCAGCTTATCCGGGAACACAGATACGCAGTATTTT. Variable domain in full (rest from reference TRBV7-6 and TRBJ2-3): GAGVSQSPRYKVTKRGQDVALRCDPISGHVSLYWYRQALGQGPEFLTYFNYEAQQDKSGLPNDRFSAERPEGSISTLTIQRTEQRDSAMYRCASSLSGNTDTQYFGPGTRLTVL.

This clonotype was seen only a few times. The rearrangement joins TRBV10-3 to TRBJ2-6; no definite D call. This CDR3 has 15 residues. Germline V CDR1 and CDR2: ENHRY, SYGVKD. V was shortened by 2 bases and J by 2 bases, with 7 bases between the two germline ends. In DNA, the CDR3 is TGTGCCATCAGTGAGAGTATTACTGGGGCCAACGTCCTGACTTTC. Amino acids: CAISESITGANVLTF.

This clonotype has ten or more counts. This chain connects TRBV11-3 to TRBJ2-5; D possibly corresponds to TRBD2 (6 bases). The germline V gene has CDR1 SGHNT and CDR2 YENEEA. Between the trimmed V and J ends, which lost 1 base and 2 bases, there was a span of 8 bases. The CDR3 consists of 14 residues. The CDR3 loop is CASSLGGIQETQYF. The CDR3 DNA reads TGTGCCAGCAGCTTAGGCGGGATTCAAGAGACCCAGTACTTC.

This chain links TRBV12-3 or TRBV12-4 with TRBJ2-1; 8 bases are a match to TRBD2. Trimming cost V 8 bases and J 4 bases; bases outside gene matches: 7. The CDR3 is 14 amino acids. As DNA, the CDR3 is TGTGCCAGCGGGAGAGCGGGAGAGTACAATGAGCAGTTCTTC. This gives the protein CASGRAGEYNEQFF.

V gene TRBV20-1 combines with J gene TRBJ2-7, with TRBD1 identical over 9 bases. Per the germline V gene, CDR1 is DFQATT and CDR2 is SNEGSKA (reference sequence). Trimming removed 2 bases from V and 2 bases from J; junction bases left unmatched: 4. The CDR3 contains 14 residues. The CDR3 is CSARPRDRAYEQYF. As DNA, the CDR3 is TGCAGTGCTAGACCTCGGGACAGGGCCTACGAGCAGTACTTC.

The sample holds many counts of this clonotype. The chain links TRBV7-8 to TRBJ1-1, with TRBD1 matching 9 bases. The CDR3 runs 14 residues. Germline V gives CDR1 SGHVS, CDR2 FQNEAQ. The V and J ends lost 3 bases and 3 bases, in that order; junction bases with no gene match: 2. CDR3 nucleotides: TGTGCCAGCAGCTTGGGGACAGGGTACACTGAAGCTTTCTTT. This sequence encodes CASSLGTGYTEAFF.

This chain joins TRBV4-3 and TRBJ2-1, with TRBD2 matching over 7 bases. This CDR3 comprises 17 residues. V dropped 0 bases and J dropped 6; count of bases not matched to a gene: 11. Germline V gene sequence: CDR1 LGHNA, CDR2 YSLEER. CDR3 sequence: CASSQDGAGAPSNEQFF. The CDR3 DNA reads TGCGCCAGCAGCCAAGACGGGGCGGGAGCCCCCTCCAATGAGCAGTTCTTC.

This clonotype has ten or more counts. This rearrangement joins TRBV7-2 to TRBJ2-7, with 11 bases fitting TRBD2. The CDR3 is made up of 16 amino acids. V was clipped by 5 bases and J by 4 bases; unmatched bases: 10. Germline values: CDR1 SGHTA, CDR2 FQGNSA. CDR3 nucleotides: TGTGCCAGCAGCCTCTCGGGACTAGCGGCGCTATACGAGCAGTACTTC. It yields the protein CASSLSGLAALYEQYF.

The genes are TRBV18 and TRBJ2-7; the D is unclear. Per germline, CDR1 KGHSH and CDR2 LQKENI. Trimming took off 6 bases at V and 5 bases at J, with 8 bases between the two ends. This CDR3 has 11 amino acids. CDR3 nucleotide sequence: TGTGCCAGCTCCCAGAAGGACGAGCAGTACTTC. Translated, it gives CASSQKDEQYF.

This clonotype was recorded a few times. This rearrangement joins TRBV18 to TRBJ2-7, with a possible D match to TRBD2 (6 bases). The CDR3 sequence is 12 residues long. The V gene lost 3 bases and the J gene lost 3 bases, with 6 bases spanning the gap. Germline CDR1 KGHSH, CDR2 LQKENI. The CDR3 coding sequence is TGTGCCAGCTCACCGGGACTCTACGAGCAGTACTTC. This sequence encodes CASSPGLYEQYF.

The chain has TRBV6-5 and TRBJ2-7, with 12 bases that match TRBD2. V lost 0 bases, J lost 12 bases, and 12 bases stayed unmatched. The CDR3 loop spans 16 amino acids. Germline CDR1 is MNHEY and CDR2 is SVGAGI. CDR3 region: CASSYSLAGGSSLVYF. The CDR3 coding sequence is TGTGCCAGCAGTTACTCACTAGCGGGGGGCTCAAGTCTTGTGTACTTC.

V usage is TRBV20-1 and J usage is TRBJ2-5; 10 bases are a match to TRBD1. CDR1 and CDR2 from the germline V gene are DFQATT and SNEGSKA (reference sequence). V shed 5 bases and J 2 bases; nucleotides not matched to a gene: 11. This CDR3 has 16 residues. The CDR3 protein is CSADRFGTGVQETQYF. Here the CDR3 DNA reads TGCAGTGCTGATCGCTTCGGGACAGGGGTGCAAGAGACCCAGTACTTC.

This clonotype was counted ten times or more. This sequence joins TRBV7-2 and TRBJ2-3; 16 positions agree with TRBD2. With V trimmed by 4 bases and J by 9 bases, 13 bases remained unmatched. Germline-derived CDR1 and CDR2 are SGHTA and FQGNSA. CDR3 length: 18 residues. CDR3 DNA: TGTGCCAGCAGCTCCACCGGGACTAGCGGGAGGGCCCCTGGCACGCAGTATTTT. Amino acids: CASSSTGTSGRAPGTQYF. Full variable domain (rest looked up from reference TRBV7-2 and TRBJ2-3): GAGVSQSPSNKVTEKGKDVELRCDPISGHTALYWYRQSLGQGLEFLIYFQGNSAPDKSGLPSDRFSAERTGGSVSTLTIQRTQQEDSAVYLCASSSTGTSGRAPGTQYFGPGTRLTVL.

Comment on this clonotype: The junction differs from germline at one of its ends, possibly a read error. This chain uses TRBV6-6 with TRBJ2-7, with 10 bases lining up with TRBD2. There are 14 residues in the CDR3. CDR1 is MNHNY and CDR2 is SVGAGI in the germline V gene (reference sequence). As DNA, the CDR3 is TGTGCCAGCAGTTACTCTTCTAGCGGGAGTTATTGGGACTTC. Translated, it gives CASSYSSSGSYWDF.

The chain uses TRBV5-6 and TRBJ1-1; tentatively, D is TRBD1 (5 bases). The ends were cut back, 1 base at V and 5 bases at J, with 12 bases in the middle. The CDR3 spans 14 residues. CDR1 and CDR2 (germline): SGHDT, YYEEEE. The CDR3 DNA reads as TGTGCCAGCAGCTTGAGCCAGGGTTGGACTGAAGCTTTCTTT. As protein: CASSLSQGWTEAFF. The full variable domain, rest sourced from reference TRBV5-6 and TRBJ1-1, is DAGVTQSPTHLIKTRGQQVTLRCSPKSGHDTVSWYQQALGQGPQFIFQYYEEEERQRGNFPDRFSGHQFPNYSSELNVNALLLGDSALYLCASSLSQGWTEAFFGQGTRLTVV.

The chain couples TRBV2 to TRBJ2-1; 12 bases agree with TRBD1. The CDR3 contains 14 residues. Trimming took 6 bases from V and 8 from J; bases not matched to a gene: 5. Germline CDR1 is SNHLY and CDR2 is FYNNEI. The CDR3 DNA reads TGTGCCAGCAGCCGGGACAGGGGGCATGATGAGCAGTTCTTC. This translates into CASSRDRGHDEQFF.

The CDR3 DNA follows: TGTGCCAGCACCTCACGGGACAGTGACTACGAGCAGTACTTC. Translated, it gives CASTSRDSDYEQYF. The rearrangement uses TRBV6-5 and TRBJ2-7; 7 bases are shared with TRBD1. The germline V gene encodes CDR1 MNHEY and CDR2 SVGAGI. CDR3 length: 14 amino acids. The V segment lost 7 bases and the J segment 3 bases; nucleotides outside the gene matches: 9.

This chain links TRBV19 with TRBJ2-7, with TRBD1 matching 7 bases. V lost 9 bases, J lost 5 bases, and 16 bases stayed unmatched. The CDR3 covers 15 residues. The germline CDR1 and CDR2 sequences are LNHDA and SQIVND (reference sequence). CDR3 sequence: CARPTGPTVLNEQYF. CDR3 sequence (DNA): TGTGCCAGACCGACAGGGCCCACCGTCCTGAACGAGCAGTACTTC.

At least ten counts were recorded for this clonotype. The V gene is TRBV7-9, the J gene TRBJ2-7; 7 bases are a match to TRBD1. From germline, CDR1 is SEHNR and CDR2 FQNEAQ (reference sequence). V lost 4 bases and J lost 5; bases outside the gene matches: 8. CDR3 size: 14 residues. This CDR3 is CASSSRQGGHEQYF. The CDR3 DNA is TGTGCCAGCAGCTCCCGACAGGGCGGCCACGAGCAGTACTTC.

V is TRBV19 and J is TRBJ1-6; possibly TRBD1 for D (5 bases). Germline lookup yields CDR1 LNHDA and CDR2 SQIVND (reference sequence). The V end was cut by 6 bases, the J end by 10 bases, with 13 bases between. This CDR3 is 13 amino acids long. Here the CDR3 reads CASRGEEWSPLHF. CDR3 DNA: TGTGCCAGTAGGGGGGAGGAGTGGTCACCCCTCCACTTT.

The chain couples TRBV14 to TRBJ1-5; the D gene is possibly TRBD1 (5 bases). The V end lost 7 bases, the J end lost 2 bases, and 18 bases lay between the germline ends. The CDR3 runs 16 residues. CDR1 SGHDN and CDR2 FVKESK come from the germline V gene. The CDR3 region is CASTSKQGWGNQPQHF. The DNA for the CDR3 is TGTGCCAGCACCTCTAAGCAGGGCTGGGGCAATCAGCCCCAGCATTTT. The variable domain in full, with the rest retrieved from reference TRBV14 and TRBJ1-5, is EAGVTQFPSHSVIEKGQTVTLRCDPISGHDNLYWYRRVMGKEIKFLLHFVKESKQDESGMPNNRFLAERTGGTYSTLKVQPAELEDSGVYFCASTSKQGWGNQPQHFGDGTRLSIL.

This clonotype was picked up many times. The V and J genes are TRBV12-3 or TRBV12-4 and TRBJ1-2; 7 bases are a match to TRBD1. The ends lost 3 bases at V and 6 bases at J; junction bases unmatched: 1. This CDR3 is 12 amino acids long. Written as DNA, the CDR3 is TGTGCCAGCAGTTTCACAGGGGATGGCTACACCTTC. This codes for CASSFTGDGYTF.

In this sample, this clonotype turned up many times. The chain has TRBV10-3 and TRBJ2-7; D gene ambiguous. The ends were cut back, 1 base at V and 0 bases at J, with 10 bases in the middle. This CDR3 spans 15 amino acids. Germline V gives CDR1 ENHRY, CDR2 SYGVKD. Written as DNA, the CDR3 is TGTGCCATCAGTGAGTTGGCGAGCAGCTCCTACGAGCAGTACTTC. Protein sequence: CAISELASSSYEQYF.

At least ten counts were recorded for this clonotype. V gene TRBV20-1 combines with J gene TRBJ2-3; no definite D call. V dropped 4 bases and J dropped 0 bases, with 11 bases sitting between them. This CDR3 is 14 amino acids long. CDR1 and CDR2 from the germline V gene are DFQATT and SNEGSKA (reference sequence). CDR3 DNA: TGCAGTGCTAAGTTCGGAACTAGCACAGATACGCAGTATTTT. Residues: CSAKFGTSTDTQYF.

Many counts were recorded for this clonotype. V gene TRBV2 combines with J gene TRBJ1-5; D is unresolved. The CDR3 covers 14 residues. The ends were cut back, 4 bases at V and 3 bases at J, with 10 bases in the middle. The germline gives CDR1 SNHLY, CDR2 FYNNEI. The CDR3 sequence is CASSGTRSNQPQHF. CDR3 nucleotide sequence: TGTGCCAGCAGTGGGACCAGGTCCAATCAGCCCCAGCATTTT. Using reference TRBV2 and TRBJ1-5 for the parts outside the CDR3, the full variable domain is EPEVTQTPSHQVTQMGQEVILRCVPISNHLYFYWYRQILGQKVEFLVSFYNNEISEKSEIFDDQFSVERPDGSNFTLKIRSTKLEDSAMYFCASSGTRSNQPQHFGDGTRLSIL.

This clonotype was seen at least ten times. V gene TRBV7-2 combines with J gene TRBJ1-5; D is uncertain. CDR1 and CDR2 (germline): SGHTA, FQGNSA. The germline V and J ends were trimmed by 7 bases and 3 bases, with 7 bases remaining between them. The CDR3 runs 12 residues. CDR3 protein: CASNLDNQPQHF. In nucleotides, the CDR3 is TGTGCCAGCAACCTCGACAATCAGCCCCAGCATTTT.